This is a list of T cell receptor beta chains from one sample in a study of identical twins. Via MiXCR, TCRdb re-called the 5' RACE reads, giving one row per CDR3 protein. The profile shows about 700,000 distinct CDR3 sequences, over 5% of them singletons. The material sequenced was naive T cells sorted from blood. These receptors were collected from a young man in good health. Both conserved end residues are part of each CDR3. Each record gives: D gene, V gene, J gene, clone size, CDR3 DNA, CDR3 protein. The D gene is left open where the match is weak. Size is omitted from some rows. Given values are once, few, many or a class for expanded clones.

.	TRBV10-3	TRBJ2-5	many	TGTGCCATCGGGGAAGGGCCAGAGACCCAGTACTTC	CAIGEGPETQYF
TRBD1	TRBV12-3/TRBV12-4	TRBJ1-6	many	TGTGCCAGCAGACCCGGGACAGGGGGCTGGGATTCACCCCTCCACTTT	CASRPGTGGWDSPLHF
.	TRBV12-3/TRBV12-4	TRBJ2-1	many	TGTGCCAGCAGTTTAGGAGATAATGAGCAGTTCTTC	CASSLGDNEQFF
TRBD2	TRBV12-3/TRBV12-4	TRBJ2-1	many	TGTGCCAGCAGGCGGGAGGGCCTAAATGAGCAGTTCTTC	CASRREGLNEQFF
.	TRBV29-1	TRBJ1-2	few	TGCAGCGTTGAAGCCTCAGGGGTCCCTAACTATGGCTACACCTTC	CSVEASGVPNYGYTF
TRBD2	TRBV5-5	TRBJ2-3	few	TGTGCCAGCAGCTTGGTGCTAGCGGGAGTCACAGATACGCAGTATTTT	CASSLVLAGVTDTQYF
.	TRBV5-1	TRBJ1-1	many	TGCGCCAGCAGCTTGGCCGCTACGGGTAATGAAGCTTTCTTT	CASSLAATGNEAFF
.	TRBV7-9	TRBJ2-7	few	TGTGCCAGCAGCATACCGGGACGCACCTACGAGCAGTACTTC	CASSIPGRTYEQYF
TRBD1	TRBV12-5	TRBJ2-3	few	TGTGCTAGTGGCCCTTTACAGGGGGAAGGCACAGATACGCAGTATTTT	CASGPLQGEGTDTQYF
TRBD1	TRBV7-9	TRBJ2-1	many	TGTGCCAGCAGTTCCCTGGACAGGGCCCGCAATGAGCAGTTCTTC	CASSSLDRARNEQFF
TRBD2	TRBV28	TRBJ2-1	many	TGTGCCAGTTCAACTAGCGGGAGTATTCATGAGCAGTTCTTC	CASSTSGSIHEQFF
.	TRBV9	TRBJ2-3	many	TGTGCCAGCAGCGTACTACAGGGAACTAGCACAGATACGCAGTATTTT	CASSVLQGTSTDTQYF
TRBD2	TRBV12-3/TRBV12-4	TRBJ2-7	few	TGTGCCAGCAGTCGACTAGCAGGATGGGAGCAGTACTTC	CASSRLAGWEQYF
.	TRBV7-9	TRBJ1-5	.	TGTGCCAGCAGCTTAGCCACAGGGTTTCCAGGTCAGCCCCAGCATTTT	CASSLATGFPGQPQHF
.	TRBV27	TRBJ2-6	.	TGTGCCAGCAGTTTACTAGGTTTCGGTGGGGCCAACGTCCTGACTTTC	CASSLLGFGGANVLTF
TRBD1	TRBV29-1	TRBJ1-1	few	TGCAGCGCCCGGACAGGGTCCGACACTGAAGCTTTCTTT	CSARTGSDTEAFF
.	TRBV12-3/TRBV12-4	TRBJ1-1	many	TGTGCCAGCAGTTACTTTTACACTGAAGCTTTCTTT	CASSYFYTEAFF
.	TRBV12-3/TRBV12-4	TRBJ1-1	many	TGTGCCAGCAGCCTCGGACTCTTGCGAGCTTTCTTT	CASSLGLLRAFF
TRBD1	TRBV9	TRBJ2-1	many	TGTGCCAGCAGCGCTAGACAGGGAAACTACAATGAGCAGTTCTTC	CASSARQGNYNEQFF
TRBD1	TRBV29-1	TRBJ1-2	many	TGCAGCGCCCCGGGACAGGGGTTCTACACCTTC	CSAPGQGFYTF
TRBD2	TRBV27	TRBJ2-5	.	TGTGCCAGCAGTTTATCGGGGGGGTCCCGTCTAGCGGGGTTACAAGAGACCCAGTACTTC	CASSLSGGSRLAGLQETQYF